This section outlines one TCR beta chain sequence together with its context. The source of the sample is a study of radiotherapy plus CTLA-4 blockade in lung cancer. Clones were read by immunoSEQ multiplex PCR, and TCRdb kept only the in-frame ones, dropping some. The sample gives more than 90,000 clones, about four fifths of which show up once; about 5% is in the top ten. The CDR3 is 14 amino acids. V lost 2 bases and J 4 bases, leaving 14 bases between the germline ends. Germline CDR1 is GTSNPN and CDR2 is SVGIG (reference sequence). This TCR came from a human donor with non-small cell lung cancer who had a partial response to radiotherapy plus ipilimumab. V gene TRBV30 combines with J gene TRBJ1-2; D may be TRBD1 (6 bases). This material consisted of peripheral blood, taken from a patient treated with radiotherapy plus ipilimumab. The DNA of the CDR3 is TGTGCCTGGAGTCTTGGGGGGGGCCCCTATGGCTACACCTTC. Amino acid sequence: CAWSLGGGPYGYTF. Using reference TRBV30 and TRBJ1-2 for the parts outside the CDR3, the full variable domain is SQTIHQWPATLVQPVGSPLSLECTVEGTSNPNLYWYRQAAGRGLQLLFYSVGIGQISSEVPQNLSASRPQDRQFILSSKKLLLSDSGFYLCAWSLGGGPYGYTFGSGTRLTVV.